This T cell receptor (beta chain) came from a study of cytomegalovirus exposure and HLA in healthy donors. Study conclusions and caveats: According to the study, 160 or so TCR beta chains were cytomegalovirus-associated. Rare TCR sequences predominated, though certain public TCRs were found in many donors. Three of the chains that were CMV-associated were confirmed in vitro to be specific for CMV antigens.

TCRdb's copy holds only in-frame clones and misses some; the assay was immunoSEQ multiplex PCR. Among about 130,000 clones, more than 80% were seen once, and the ten largest hold 6.2%. This clone was detected once. The antigen remains undetermined. The sequence came from a woman aged 25 to 39 in good health and CMV-seropositive. Source material: PBMCs.

The CDR3 region is CATSREPRANTGELFF. DNA of the CDR3: TGTGCCACCAGCAGAGAACCGCGGGCGAACACCGGGGAGCTGTTTTTT. This chain links TRBV15 with TRBJ2-2, with a possible D match to TRBD2 (5 bases). Looked up from germline, CDR1 is LNHNV and CDR2 is YYDKDF (reference sequence). V dropped 0 bases and J dropped 0 bases, with 8 bases sitting between them. The CDR3 is made up of 16 amino acids. Combining the CDR3 with reference TRBV15 and TRBJ2-2 gives the whole variable domain DAMVIQNPRYQVTQFGKPVTLSCSQTLNHNVMYWYQQKSSQAPKLLFHYYDKDFNNEADTPDNFQSRRPNTSFCFLDIRSPGLGDTAMYLCATSREPRANTGELFFGEGSRLTVL.